The 25 T cell receptor beta chains reported below all come from one sample, sequenced in a study of cytomegalovirus exposure and HLA in healthy donors. The PCR contained 60 Vbeta and 13 Jbeta primers. Sequencing was performed with immunoSEQ multiplex PCR; in TCRdb, only in-frame clones are kept and a portion is missing. The clone table shows 150,000 to 200,000 clones, with the ten largest holding roughly 6.7%. Specimen: PBMCs. These receptors all come from a man aged 25-40 years in good health and CMV-seronegative.

The rearrangement links TRBV2 to TRBJ1-2, with D possibly being TRBD1 (6 bases). Trimming removed 5 bases from V and 3 bases from J, with 13 bases in between. This CDR3 has 14 residues. Germline V gives CDR1 SNHLY, CDR2 FYNNEI. The CDR3 loop is CASSHETGDYGYTF. The CDR3 DNA follows: TGTGCCAGCAGTCACGAGACAGGCGACTATGGCTACACCTTC.

V usage is TRBV6-5 and J usage is TRBJ2-5; D is undetermined. CDR3 length equals 14 residues. Germline values: CDR1 MNHEY, CDR2 SVGAGI. With 0 bases removed from V and 5 bases from J, the gap between germline ends came to 10 bases. In DNA, the CDR3 is TGTGCCAGCAGTTACTCGCGAGTTGTGGAGACCCAGTACTTC. Translated, it gives CASSYSRVVETQYF.

The rearrangement joins TRBV4-1 to TRBJ1-1; 8 bases line up with TRBD1. CDR3 length: 16 amino acids. With 2 bases clipped from V and 1 base from J, the junction kept 6 bases outside the gene matches. From germline, CDR1 is MGHRA and CDR2 YSYEKL. The CDR3: CASSQPIGQGNTEAFF. CDR3 DNA sequence: TGCGCCAGCAGCCAACCTATTGGACAGGGGAACACTGAAGCTTTCTTT.

V usage is TRBV10-3 and J usage is TRBJ1-6, with D possibly TRBD1 on 5 matching bases. The germline V gene has CDR1 ENHRY and CDR2 SYGVKD. Trimming cost V 6 bases and J 8 bases, with 20 bases left between them. This CDR3 has 16 amino acids. CDR3 DNA sequence: TGTGCCATCAGAGCCCGGGGGAGTCAAGGAGATTCACCCCTCCACTTT. Residues: CAIRARGSQGDSPLHF.

The V and J genes are TRBV27 and TRBJ1-5, with a possible D match to TRBD1 (6 bases). Trimming stripped 5 bases from V and 10 bases from J, with 33 bases between. Germline V gene data show CDR1 as MNHEY and CDR2 as SMNVEV (reference sequence). The CDR3 contains 19 residues. The CDR3 nucleotides are TGTGCCAGCAGTCCCTTCGCGGGGGCAGACGGATGGGGGCAAGGTCCCCAGCATTTT. This codes for CASSPFAGADGWGQGPQHF.

The V call is TRBV6-1, the J call TRBJ1-1; possible D gene TRBD1, 6 bases. V was cut by 10 bases and J by 8 bases, with 23 bases left in between. Germline V CDR1 and CDR2: MNHNS, SASEGT. This CDR3 has 14 amino acids. The CDR3 here is CATLPTGGYVEAFF. DNA for the CDR3: TGTGCCACCTTACCGACAGGTGGGTACGTCGAAGCTTTCTTT.

The chain joins TRBV9 to TRBJ1-2; TRBD1 might be the D (5 bases). V was shortened by 0 bases and J by 5 bases, with 11 bases between the two germline ends. This CDR3 has 14 amino acids. The germline CDR1 and CDR2 sequences are SGDLS and YYNGEE. CDR3 loop: CASSVGRGFYGYTF. As DNA, the CDR3 is TGTGCCAGCAGCGTAGGCCGGGGGTTTTATGGCTACACCTTC.

The rearrangement links TRBV9 to TRBJ2-2; no reliable D call. CDR3 length: 14 amino acids. Trimming stripped 0 bases from V and 6 bases from J, with 9 bases between. CDR1 is SGDLS, CDR2 YYNGEE, per germline. CDR3 bases: TGTGCCAGCAGCGTAGCTTTTCCGGCCGGGGAGCTGTTTTTT. Protein: CASSVAFPAGELFF.

The chain recombines TRBV5-5 with TRBJ2-3; D gene ambiguous. With 2 bases removed from V and 4 bases from J, the gap between germline ends came to 8 bases. Per the germline V gene, CDR1 is SGHKS and CDR2 is YYEKEE (reference sequence). The CDR3 has 13 residues. The CDR3 DNA sequence: TGTGCCAGCAGCTTCACAGTGGCAGATACGCAGTATTTT. The encoded protein is CASSFTVADTQYF.

V is TRBV7-3 and J is TRBJ2-1; 8 bases are a match to TRBD1. The germline V gene encodes CDR1 SGHTA and CDR2 FQGTGA. The CDR3 has 16 residues. Trimming took 3 bases from V and 4 from J; bases not matched to a gene: 8. Written as DNA, the CDR3 is TGTGCCAGCAGCTTCGTCCAGGGGGCCTCATACAATGAGCAGTTCTTC. Its protein is CASSFVQGASYNEQFF.

This chain uses TRBV4-2 with TRBJ1-6, with TRBD1 identical over 7 bases. This CDR3 comprises 17 residues. Germline CDR1 and CDR2: LGHNA and YNFKEQ. V lost 1 base, J lost 12 bases, and 15 bases stayed unmatched. The CDR3 region is CASSQAPGQEPIKPLHF. The DNA of the CDR3 is TGTGCCAGCAGCCAAGCCCCCGGACAGGAGCCGATTAAACCCCTCCACTTT.

Worth noting for this clone: The junction differs from germline at one of its ends, possibly a read error. The chain combines TRBV28 with TRBJ1-5, with 7 bases that match TRBD1. Germline V lookup: CDR1 MDHEN, CDR2 SYDVKM. This CDR3 spans 13 amino acids. For the CDR3, the DNA is TGTGCCAGCAGGAGACAGGGCAAGCAGCCCCAGCATTTT. Protein product: CASRRQGKQPQHF.

The rearrangement joins TRBV5-4 to TRBJ2-2; D possibly corresponds to TRBD2 (6 bases). Germline CDR1 and CDR2: SGHNT and YYREEE (reference sequence). The CDR3 is 15 amino acids. V was cut by 0 bases and J by 6 bases, with 12 bases left in between. The CDR3 DNA reads as TGTGCCAGCAGCTTGGATCTCAGGGAGGCCGGGGAGCTGTTTTTT. This encodes CASSLDLREAGELFF.

The chain carries TRBV5-1 and TRBJ2-3; D might be TRBD1 (5 bases). Trimming pared 3 bases from V and 0 bases from J, leaving 14 bases between. From germline, CDR1 is SGHRS and CDR2 YFSETQ. CDR3 length: 16 amino acids. In nucleotides, the CDR3 is TGCGCCAGCAGCTCCTCCAGGGATACTAGCACAGATACGCAGTATTTT. It encodes CASSSSRDTSTDTQYF.

The chain recombines TRBV30 with TRBJ1-5; 12 bases agree with TRBD1. CDR1 and CDR2 from the germline V gene are GTSNPN and SVGIG (reference sequence). This CDR3 has 13 amino acids. The CDR3 DNA follows: TGTGCTTGGGACAGGGGGCAAGATCAGCCCCAGCATTTT. Residues: CAWDRGQDQPQHF.

V usage is TRBV29-1 and J usage is TRBJ1-1; D uncertain. V was cut by 6 bases and J by 4 bases, with 15 bases left in between. The germline gives CDR1 SQVTM, CDR2 ANQGSEA. The CDR3 extends over 13 amino acids. The CDR3 protein is CSVTGSSATEAFF. The DNA for the CDR3 is TGCAGCGTGACGGGGTCTTCGGCCACTGAAGCTTTCTTT.

The chain combines TRBV5-1 with TRBJ1-2; 8 bases align to TRBD1. The V and J ends lost 4 bases and 6 bases, in that order; junction bases with no gene match: 5. Germline CDR1 SGHRS, CDR2 YFSETQ. The CDR3 length is 13 residues. The CDR3 nucleotides are TGCGCCAGCAGCCCGACAGGGGAGGATGGCTACACCTTC. The encoded protein is CASSPTGEDGYTF.

The V and J genes are TRBV9 and TRBJ2-3; D is unclear. The V and J ends lost 4 bases and 3 bases respectively, with 6 bases between them. The CDR3 extends over 12 amino acids. CDR1 is SGDLS and CDR2 is YYNGEE in the germline V gene. CDR3 region: CASSPPTDTQYF. The CDR3 region has the DNA TGTGCCAGCAGCCCCCCAACAGATACGCAGTATTTT.

The CDR3 bases are TGTGCCAGCAATTCGGGACTAGCGGGGAACTACGAGCAGTACTTC. Its protein product is CASNSGLAGNYEQYF. The chain links TRBV28 to TRBJ2-7; TRBD2 aligns across 13 bases. The ends lost 7 bases at V and 3 bases at J; junction bases unmatched: 6. This CDR3 is built from 15 residues. Germline CDR1 and CDR2: MDHEN and SYDVKM. Full variable domain (missing parts from reference TRBV28 and TRBJ2-7): DVKVTQSSRYLVKRTGEKVFLECVQDMDHENMFWYRQDPGLGLRLIYFSYDVKMKEKGDIPEGYSVSREKKERFSLILESASTNQTSMYLCASNSGLAGNYEQYFGPGTRLTVT.

The gene calls are TRBV28 and TRBJ2-7, with 12 nucleotides matching TRBD2. CDR3 size: 18 residues. V gave up 4 bases and J gave up 0 bases; unmatched junction bases: 10. CDR1 and CDR2 from the germline V gene are MDHEN and SYDVKM. The DNA for the CDR3 is TGTGCCAGCAGTTCCCAGACTAGCGGGAGCCTAAGCTCCTACGAGCAGTACTTC. Amino acids: CASSSQTSGSLSSYEQYF.

The chain has TRBV18 and TRBJ2-7; D not resolved. The CDR3 is 14 amino acids. From germline, CDR1 is KGHSH and CDR2 LQKENI. V lost 3 bases and J 4 bases, leaving 13 bases between the germline ends. DNA of the CDR3: TGTGCCAGCTCACCGTCTTTAGAAAGATACGAGCAGTACTTC. It specifies CASSPSLERYEQYF. The entire variable domain, with the rest obtained from reference TRBV18 and TRBJ2-7, is as follows: NAGVMQNPRHLVRRRGQEARLRCSPMKGHSHVYWYRQLPEEGLKFMVYLQKENIIDESGMPKERFSAEFPKEGPSILRIQQVVRGDSAAYFCASSPSLERYEQYFGPGTRLTVT.

This chain links TRBV7-3 with TRBJ2-2, with a tentative D call TRBD2 (5 bases). The CDR3 has 13 residues. CDR1 is SGHTA, CDR2 FQGTGA, per germline. The ends were cut back, 4 bases at V and 6 bases at J, with 9 bases in the middle. CDR3 sequence (DNA): TGTGCCAGCAGCTCTGGGAGCCCCGGGGAGCTGTTTTTT. This sequence encodes CASSSGSPGELFF.

This sequence joins TRBV28 and TRBJ1-1; D gene ambiguous. The CDR3 runs 12 residues. Trimming cost V 3 bases and J 4 bases, with 6 bases left between them. The germline CDR1 and CDR2 sequences are MDHEN and SYDVKM. CDR3 amino acids: CASSFGGTEAFF. CDR3 DNA: TGTGCCAGCAGTTTCGGAGGCACTGAAGCTTTCTTT.

This sequence joins TRBV6-5 and TRBJ1-5; 10 bases are shared with TRBD1. Germline loops: CDR1 MNHEY, CDR2 SVGAGI. With V trimmed by 5 bases and J by 5 bases, 6 bases remained unmatched. This CDR3 region has 15 residues. The CDR3 DNA reads TGTGCCAGCAGTATACCGGGACAGGGGTATCAGCCCCAGCATTTT. Translating it yields CASSIPGQGYQPQHF.

The chain has TRBV9 and TRBJ1-3, with no clear D. This CDR3 is built from 15 residues. The V end was cut by 0 bases, the J end by 0 bases, with 7 bases between. Germline assignment: CDR1 SGDLS and CDR2 YYNGEE. The CDR3 reads CASSVDGDSGNTIYF. The CDR3 DNA reads TGTGCCAGCAGCGTAGACGGAGACTCTGGAAACACCATATATTTT.